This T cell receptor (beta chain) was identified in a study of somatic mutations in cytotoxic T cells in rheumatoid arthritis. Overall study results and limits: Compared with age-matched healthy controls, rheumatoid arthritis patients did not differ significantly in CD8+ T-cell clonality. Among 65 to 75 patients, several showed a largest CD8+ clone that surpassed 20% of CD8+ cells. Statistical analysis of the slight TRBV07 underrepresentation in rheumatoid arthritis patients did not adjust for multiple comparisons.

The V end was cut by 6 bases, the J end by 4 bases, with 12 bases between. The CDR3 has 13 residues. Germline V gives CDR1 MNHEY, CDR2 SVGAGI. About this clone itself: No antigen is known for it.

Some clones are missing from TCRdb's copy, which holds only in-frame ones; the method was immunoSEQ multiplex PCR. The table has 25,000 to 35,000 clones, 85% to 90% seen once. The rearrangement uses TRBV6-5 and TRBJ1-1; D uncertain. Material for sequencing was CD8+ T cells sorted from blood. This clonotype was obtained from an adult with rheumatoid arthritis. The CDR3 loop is CASRSSAVTEAFF. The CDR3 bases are TGTGCCAGCAGGTCTTCGGCCGTCACTGAAGCTTTCTTT.